This TCR beta chain stems from a study of T cell responses to AZD1222 COVID-19 vaccine. Overall study results and limits: Spike was spanned by vaccine-associated CD4 TCRs, with dominance at 160-218 and 743-854. Once two AZD1222 doses were given, Spike-specific TCR breadth and depth went up.

Germline-derived CDR1 and CDR2 are LGHDT and YNNKEL (reference sequence). The CDR3 loop spans 16 amino acids. Trimming pared 2 bases from V and 0 bases from J, leaving 13 bases between. Turning to this clone: The antigen remains undetermined.

Profiled with immunoSEQ multiplex PCR; TCRdb holds only in-frame clones, not every one. The table lists around 200,000 clones, approximately 91% of them singletons. This receptor was taken from an adult in good health. The V gene is TRBV3-1 (or the pseudogene TRBV3-2), the J gene TRBJ1-2; tentative D call: TRBD1 (5 bases). Sequencing used peripheral blood, obtained on day 0 of AZD1222 vaccination. Here the CDR3 reads CASSQKEEGPNYGYTF. In DNA form, the CDR3 reads TGTGCCAGCAGCCAAAAAGAAGAGGGGCCTAACTATGGCTACACCTTC.